Sequencing of this T cell receptor (beta chain) was carried out in a study of T cell responses to AZD1222 COVID-19 vaccine. There are 15 residues in the CDR3. Looked up from germline, CDR1 is KGHSH and CDR2 is LQKENI. Trimming removed 3 bases from V and 6 bases from J, with 16 bases in between. Method: immunoSEQ multiplex PCR; TCRdb's copy keeps in-frame clones and lacks some. The sample yields around 100,000 clones, approximately 90% seen once. A remark on this clone: Its antigen is not known.

Findings of the study overall: Along spike, vaccine-associated CD4 TCRs were found throughout, with dominance at 160-218 and 743-854. Increases in Spike-specific TCR breadth and depth were seen after two AZD1222 doses.

Sequences were derived from peripheral blood, sampled on day 0 of AZD1222 vaccination. This sequence originates from an adult in good health. The chain is built from TRBV18 and TRBJ2-3; D call uncertain. CDR3 in DNA: TGTGCCAGCTCACCCGGGCCTCCTATGGGGGATACGCAGTATTTT. It encodes CASSPGPPMGDTQYF.